A selection of T cell receptor beta chains follows, all from one sample in a study of cytotoxic CD8 clonotypes in ibrutinib-treated CLL. Sequencing used immunoSEQ multiplex PCR; TCRdb keeps in-frame clones, though not all of them. Counted here are fewer than 150,000 clones, 80% to 85% occurring once; the ten biggest clones make up 3.3%. The specimen was PBMCs, collected after 24 months of ibrutinib treatment. The receptors were gathered from a human donor with chronic lymphocytic leukemia. Both conserved end residues are part of each CDR3. A D gene is named only where the DNA matches it firmly. Expanded clones are given a class, and other clones once, few, many or no size at all.

once,TRBV4-1,-,TRBJ1-1,TGCGCCAGCAGCCAAGGAGGGGCGGCTGAAGCTTTCTTT,CASSQGGAAEAFF
-,TRBV10-3,-,TRBJ1-2,TGTGCCATCAGTCCGGGACCGGGGTATGGCTACACCTTC,CAISPGPGYGYTF
-,TRBV19,-,TRBJ2-3,TGTGCCAGTAGTATAGAAGGGGGTTCGGCGGGGGCCACATATACGCAGTATTTT,CASSIEGGSAGATYTQYF
-,TRBV6-1,TRBD1,TRBJ1-5,TGTGCCAGCAGAGGACAGGGAATCTTTCAGCCCCAGCATTTT,CASRGQGIFQPQHF
-,TRBV6-1,-,TRBJ2-5,TGTGCCAGCAGTGAAGCTTACAGGTTTACGATCCAAGAGACCCAGTACTTC,CASSEAYRFTIQETQYF
-,TRBV4-3,-,TRBJ2-3,TGCGCCAGCAGCCAACTTGAGGGCACAGATACGCAGTATTTT,CASSQLEGTDTQYF
-,TRBV7-2,-,TRBJ1-1,TGTGCCAGCAGCTACAGGGAAAACACTGAAGCTTTCTTT,CASSYRENTEAFF
-,TRBV5-2,-,TRBJ1-2,TGTGCCAGCAATCCCGTACGAGTACGAAAGACCTATGGCTACACCTTC,CASNPVRVRKTYGYTF
-,TRBV30,-,TRBJ2-7,TGTGCCTGGAACAGGGAGGACGAGCAGTACTTC,CAWNREDEQYF
-,TRBV18,-,TRBJ2-3,TGTGCCAGCTCACCACCGGGTGGTGGCACAGATACGCAGTATTTT,CASSPPGGGTDTQYF
-,TRBV30,-,TRBJ1-1,TGTGCCTGGAGCCTGGGGAGGGTAAGTGTGAACACTGAAGCTTTCTTT,CAWSLGRVSVNTEAFF
-,TRBV30,-,TRBJ2-2,TGTGCCTGTCTTACCCCAGGGTCGAACACCGGGGAGCTGTTTTTT,CACLTPGSNTGELFF
few,TRBV2,-,TRBJ2-1,TGTGCCAGCAGTGCTGTACTAGCTGCGAATGAGCAGTTCTTC,CASSAVLAANEQFF
-,TRBV30,-,TRBJ1-1,TGTGCCTGGACCCGCCGGGGGATTAGGTACACTGAAGCTTTCTTT,CAWTRRGIRYTEAFF
-,TRBV19,-,TRBJ2-6,TGTGCCAGTAGTCCCTGGGGGGTCCTAGACTCTGGGGCCAACGTCCTGACTTTC,CASSPWGVLDSGANVLTF
-,TRBV27,-,TRBJ2-3,TGTGCCAGCAGCCCAAAACAGGATTGGAGCACAGATACGCAGTATTTT,CASSPKQDWSTDTQYF
-,TRBV5-4,TRBD1,TRBJ1-1,TGTGCCAGCAGCTTGGTGTGGGACAGGGCCGTGAACACTGAAGCTTTCTTT,CASSLVWDRAVNTEAFF
-,TRBV7-8,TRBD2,TRBJ2-5,TGTGCCAGCAGCTTAGGAAACGGACTAGCGGGGGGAGGAGAGACCCAGTACTTC,CASSLGNGLAGGGETQYF
-,TRBV5-1,-,TRBJ2-2,TGCGCCAGCAGCATTACAGGGATCGACACCGGGGAGCTGTTTTTT,CASSITGIDTGELFF
-,TRBV5-6,-,TRBJ1-5,TGTGCCAGCAGCTTAGGGCCAGGCGGGGGTCAGCCCCAGCATTTT,CASSLGPGGGQPQHF
-,TRBV5-5,-,TRBJ2-6,TGTGCCAGCAGCCCCCGGGACGCCCTCTCTGGGGCCAACGTCCTGACTTTC,CASSPRDALSGANVLTF
-,TRBV5-1,-,TRBJ2-2,TGCGCCAGCAGCCCCCAGGAGGGGGGGGAGCTGTTTTTT,CASSPQEGGELFF
many,TRBV6-1,-,TRBJ1-5,TGTGCCAGCAGTGGGACTTTCGATCAGCCCCAGCATTTT,CASSGTFDQPQHF
-,TRBV11-2,-,TRBJ2-2,TGTGCCAGCAGAGCATACCGCGGCCCGGGACGGACGAACACCGGGGAGCTGTTTTTT,CASRAYRGPGRTNTGELFF
-,TRBV6-5,-,TRBJ1-2,TGTGCCAGCAGACACAGGGCAACGAACTATGGCTACACCTTC,CASRHRATNYGYTF
-,TRBV7-9,-,TRBJ1-5,TGTGCCAGCAGCAATCCCGGGGGGGATCAGCCCCAGCATTTT,CASSNPGGDQPQHF
once,TRBV15,-,TRBJ1-3,TGTGCCACCAGCAGAGACCTTGGGGGCTCTGGAAACACCATATATTTT,CATSRDLGGSGNTIYF
-,TRBV2,-,TRBJ1-1,TGTGCCAGCATTGACGACAGAACAAACTCTGAAGCTTTCTTT,CASIDDRTNSEAFF
once,TRBV28,-,TRBJ1-2,TGTGCCAGCAGTTCCTTTGACTATGGCTACACCTTC,CASSSFDYGYTF
-,TRBV5-1,-,TRBJ1-1,TGCGCCAGCAGCACCTTGGGGGTTGGGAACACTGAAGCTTTCTTT,CASSTLGVGNTEAFF
-,TRBV30,-,TRBJ1-6,TGTGCCTGGAGTGTGATGGGGAGGGGATATTCACCCCTCCACTTT,CAWSVMGRGYSPLHF
-,TRBV5-1,-,TRBJ2-7,TGCGCCAGCGCCCCACAGACGGCCTCCTACGAGCAGTACTTC,CASAPQTASYEQYF
-,TRBV10-3,TRBD1,TRBJ1-6,TGTGCCATCAGAAGACAGGGTGGGGCCGATAATTCACCCCTCCACTTT,CAIRRQGGADNSPLHF
-,TRBV15,-,TRBJ2-5,TGTGCCACCAGCAGAGATCAACGGGAAGAGACCCAGTACTTC,CATSRDQREETQYF
-,TRBV27,TRBD2,TRBJ2-7,TGTGCCAGCAGTTTGCGGGGGATCGACGAGCAGTACTTC,CASSLRGIDEQYF
-,TRBV4-3,-,TRBJ2-3,TGCGCCAGCAGCCAAGTCGAGGCCGGGACCCTGCAGTATTTT,CASSQVEAGTLQYF
-,TRBV18,-,TRBJ1-2,TGTGCCAGCTCACCAGGGGAAACCTATGGCTACACCTTC,CASSPGETYGYTF
-,TRBV9,-,TRBJ1-5,TGTGCCAGCAGCGTAGAGGGGAGTAGTCAGCCCCAGCATTTT,CASSVEGSSQPQHF
-,TRBV10-3,TRBD1,TRBJ2-7,TGTGCCATCAGTGATAGGGACAGGGGGTACGAGCAGTACTTC,CAISDRDRGYEQYF
-,TRBV23-1,-,TRBJ1-1,TGCGCCAGCAGTCAATCAGGGGACCCGAACACTGAAGCTTTCTTT,CASSQSGDPNTEAFF
once,TRBV15,-,TRBJ2-5,TGTGCCACCAGCACCGGACATACCCAAGAGACCCAGTACTTC,CATSTGHTQETQYF